These 7 T cell receptor beta chains originate from one sample sequenced in a study of CD8 T cells in ankylosing spondylitis. Which antigens these TCRs recognize remains unknown. The study's findings and limits: Ankylosing spondylitis blood seemed to carry a telltale TCR beta motif made of several highly homologous variants.

Each CDR3 protein is one row after TCRdb ran MiXCR on the 5' RACE reads. The sample lists roughly 350,000 distinct CDR3 sequences, less than 9.5% occurring once. Sequenced sample: blood, either unsorted or a sorted T cell fraction (not recorded which). The receptors originated from a male donor with ankylosing spondylitis.

This chain uses TRBV13 with TRBJ2-7, with D possibly being TRBD1 or TRBD2 (5 bases each). This CDR3 region has 14 residues. Looked up from germline, CDR1 is PRHDT and CDR2 is FYEKMQ (reference sequence). Trimming pared 6 bases from V and 0 bases from J, leaving 12 bases between. The CDR3 nucleotides read TGTGCCAGCAGTCTAGGGGACGACTCCTACGAGCAGTACTTC. It codes for CASSLGDDSYEQYF.

This clonotype was detected a few times. The chain combines TRBV27 with TRBJ1-4; D is unresolved. V was pared by 6 bases and J by 4 bases, with 12 bases between. Germline CDR1 reads MNHEY; CDR2 reads SMNVEV (reference sequence). This CDR3 contains 14 residues. The CDR3 nucleotides read TGTGCCAGCAGGAAAGGTTTTGTTAATGAAAAACTGTTTTTT. Its translation: CASRKGFVNEKLFF.

The chain uses TRBV7-2 and TRBJ2-7; 10 bases are shared with TRBD2. The germline CDR1 and CDR2 sequences are SGHTA and FQGNSA. The CDR3 spans 14 residues. V lost 4 bases and J lost 7; bases outside the gene matches: 7. CDR3 amino acids: CASSSSGSMGEQYF. The DNA of the CDR3 is TGTGCCAGCAGCTCTAGCGGGAGTATGGGGGAGCAGTACTTC. The whole variable domain, filled in from reference TRBV7-2 and TRBJ2-7, reads GAGVSQSPSNKVTEKGKDVELRCDPISGHTALYWYRQSLGQGLEFLIYFQGNSAPDKSGLPSDRFSAERTGGSVSTLTIQRTQQEDSAVYLCASSSSGSMGEQYFGPGTRLTVT.

The chain joins TRBV15 to TRBJ2-3, with D possibly TRBD2 on 6 matching bases. This CDR3 contains 17 residues. V lost 0 bases, J lost 0 bases, and 13 bases lay in between. CDR1 and CDR2 from the germline V gene are LNHNV and YYDKDF (reference sequence). The CDR3 here is CATSRDRARGSTDTQYF. As DNA, the CDR3 is TGTGCCACCAGCAGAGATCGAGCACGGGGGAGCACAGATACGCAGTATTTT.

Many counts were recorded for this clonotype. This chain joins TRBV5-1 and TRBJ2-3, with 11 positions matching TRBD1. The CDR3 loop spans 15 amino acids. The J segment lost 4 bases and the V segment lost 4 bases, leaving 5 bases of the junction unmatched. Germline V gene lookup returns CDR1 SGHRS and CDR2 YFSETQ. The CDR3 DNA reads TGCGCCAGCAGCCCCGGGACAGGGGGGCCAGATACGCAGTATTTT. Translating it yields CASSPGTGGPDTQYF. The full variable domain, rest sourced from reference TRBV5-1 and TRBJ2-3, is KAGVTQTPRYLIKTRGQQVTLSCSPISGHRSVSWYQQTPGQGLQFLFEYFSETQRNKGNFPGRFSGRQFSNSRSEMNVSTLELGDSALYLCASSPGTGGPDTQYFGPGTRLTVL.

The table lists this clonotype with many counts. The CDR3 nucleotides are TGTGCCAGCAGTTTAGAACCTGGGTTTGGGTCACCCCTCCACTTT. It codes for CASSLEPGFGSPLHF. The chain has TRBV27 and TRBJ1-6; D is uncertain. V was clipped by 2 bases and J by 10 bases, with 15 bases between them. Germline values: CDR1 MNHEY, CDR2 SMNVEV (reference sequence). This CDR3 is built from 15 residues.

In this sample, this clonotype turned up a few times. This chain links TRBV11-3 with TRBJ2-7, with D perhaps matching TRBD2 (5 bases). Germline V CDR1 and CDR2: SGHNT, YENEEA. This CDR3 contains 13 residues. The germline V and J ends were trimmed by 5 bases and 6 bases, with 14 bases remaining between them. CDR3 coding DNA: TGTGCCAGCAGCATCCAAGAGGGTGGCGAGCAGTACTTC. This sequence encodes CASSIQEGGEQYF.